This T cell receptor beta chain was sequenced during a study of cytomegalovirus exposure and HLA in healthy donors. Per the germline V gene, CDR1 is MNHEY and CDR2 is SVGAGI. The CDR3 totals 15 residues. The V and J ends lost 5 bases and 0 bases, in that order; junction bases with no gene match: 7. The PCR contained 60 Vbeta and 13 Jbeta primers. Measured with immunoSEQ multiplex PCR; TCRdb has only the in-frame clones, and not every one. Of roughly 55,000 clones detected, 55% to 75% appear once; the ten largest clones hold about 32%. This chain uses TRBV6-5 with TRBJ2-7; 7 nucleotides match TRBD1. The specimen sequenced was PBMCs. This TCR came from a middle-aged man in good health and CMV-seropositive. The chain's CDR3 is CASSPPRQGSYEQYF. The CDR3 DNA follows: TGTGCCAGCAGTCCCCCTAGACAGGGCTCCTACGAGCAGTACTTC.